Given below is one T cell receptor (beta chain) in context. Its antigen is not known. The entry originates in a study of T-cell reconstitution after alpha-beta-depleted transplantation in children. Findings and limits, study-wide: By one year post-transplant, T-cell counts and diversity largely arose from T cells that were newly produced. Reported findings indicate that, about two months after transplant, alpha-beta T cells came from several hundred expanded clones, which were derived from non-depleted graft cells. Surviving thymic progenitors and recipient T cells were the source of high TCRbeta diversity at day 60 in some patients.

The TCRbeta library incorporated unique molecular identifiers. Via MiXCR, TCRdb re-called the PCR reads, giving one row per CDR3 protein. The table records around 440,000 distinct CDR3 sequences, under 20% of them present only once. The CDR3 has 13 amino acids. The germline V gene has CDR1 SGDLS and CDR2 YYNGEE. Trimming shortened V by 4 bases and J by 9 bases, and 14 bases separated the two germline ends. V and J are TRBV9 and TRBJ2-1, with unresolved D. Sequencing used PBMCs, mostly from graft donor cells, obtained 360 days after TCRalphabeta/CD19-depleted stem cell transplant. This TCR was sampled from a boy under two years old who had a stem cell transplant for Wiskott-Aldrich syndrome, so the T cells may come from the graft donor. CDR3 nucleotides: TGTGCCAGCAGCACGATAGCCCGTGGTGAGCAGTTCTTC. Protein: CASSTIARGEQFF.